This T cell receptor beta chain was recorded in a study of CD8 T cell repertoires and HIV-1 epitope variants. Study overall: Epitopes were three Gag families plus Nef HW9 and YT9.

Germline CDR1 and CDR2: SGHTA and FQGNSA. The CDR3 loop spans 12 amino acids. V lost 5 bases and J lost 5, with 8 bases in between. Method: immunoSEQ multiplex PCR; TCRdb's copy keeps in-frame clones and lacks some. This table has about 95,000 clones, roughly four fifths appearing once. This clone showed up just a few times. This sequence joins TRBV7-2 and TRBJ2-3; maybe TRBD2 (6 bases). The TCR was taken from a male donor with HIV. The sequencing input was uncultured baseline CD8+ T cells from peripheral blood mononuclear cells (PBMCs). The CDR3 is CASSRGGDTQYF. The DNA of the CDR3 is TGTGCCAGCAGCCGGGGAGGAGATACGCAGTATTTT. Full variable domain (missing parts from reference TRBV7-2 and TRBJ2-3): GAGVSQSPSNKVTEKGKDVELRCDPISGHTALYWYRQSLGQGLEFLIYFQGNSAPDKSGLPSDRFSAERTGGSVSTLTIQRTQQEDSAVYLCASSRGGDTQYFGPGTRLTVL.